Listed below are T cell receptor beta chains from one sample, sequenced in a study of identical twins. MiXCR, applied by TCRdb to the 5' RACE reads, yields one record per CDR3 protein. This sample carries roughly 1.6 million distinct CDR3 sequences, roughly 35% of them seen once, and the ten largest clones take approximately 0.25%. Sequencing was performed on cord blood. The receptors stem from a newborn girl in good health. Both conserved end residues are part of each CDR3. Fields, in order: D gene, V gene, J gene, clone size, CDR3 DNA, CDR3 protein. A D gene is named only where the DNA matches it firmly. Clone size appears in some rows only: once, few, many, or a class for an expanded clone.

>NA|TRBV12-3/TRBV12-4|TRBJ2-7|NA
TGTGCCAGCAGTTTAGCCGGGTTGGGGGCCGAGCAGTACTTC
CASSLAGLGAEQYF
>TRBD1|TRBV16|TRBJ1-5|NA
TGTGCCAGCAGCCCACAGGGGTCTTATAGCAATCAGCCCCAGCATTTT
CASSPQGSYSNQPQHF
>TRBD1|TRBV27|TRBJ1-2|NA
TGTGCCAGCAGTTTATCGAGGGCAGGGGGGTATGGCTACACCTTC
CASSLSRAGGYGYTF
>TRBD2|TRBV10-3|TRBJ2-3|few
TGTGCCATCAGGACCGGGACTAGCACCCCCCTCGGGACGCAGTATTTT
CAIRTGTSTPLGTQYF
>NA|TRBV12-3/TRBV12-4|TRBJ2-7|NA
TGTGCCAGCACCTGGGGGAGTGACTACGAGCAGTACTTC
CASTWGSDYEQYF
>NA|TRBV5-4|TRBJ2-3|NA
TGTGCCAGCAGCTTTTTTGTCTCGGGTACAGATACGCAGTATTTT
CASSFFVSGTDTQYF
>TRBD2|TRBV9|TRBJ2-3|NA
TGTGCCAGCAGCGTAGCGGGAGGGACGCTGGATACGCAGTATTTT
CASSVAGGTLDTQYF
>NA|TRBV27|TRBJ2-7|few
TGTGCCAGCAGTTTAGGGCGGGAACGGGACGAGCAGTACTTC
CASSLGRERDEQYF
>NA|TRBV21-1|TRBJ2-7|NA
TGTGCCAGCACCCTGGACCGTCCTCTTGTAGCGGGATCGTACGAGCAGTACTTC
CASTLDRPLVAGSYEQYF
>TRBD1|TRBV12-3/TRBV12-4|TRBJ1-4|few
TGTGCCAGCAGTTTATATTTAGGGGGCGTTGAAAAACTGTTTTTT
CASSLYLGGVEKLFF
>NA|TRBV20-1|TRBJ2-7|few
TGCAGTGCTAGAGAACCAGCGAGCTACGAGCAGTACTTC
CSAREPASYEQYF
>NA|TRBV12-5|TRBJ2-7|few
TGTGCTAGTGGTTTGGACACAGGGTTCGAGCAGTACTTC
CASGLDTGFEQYF
>NA|TRBV20-1|TRBJ2-4|NA
TGCAGTGCTAGGACTACGCCGTTGGCCAAAAACATTCAGTACTTC
CSARTTPLAKNIQYF
>TRBD1|TRBV5-1|TRBJ2-7|NA
TGCGCCAGCCGGGACAGCGCAGCCTACGAGCAGTACTTC
CASRDSAAYEQYF
>NA|TRBV7-2|TRBJ2-1|few
TGTGCCAGCAGTCCACTAGGTTCGGCTGGGAGTGAGCAGTTCTTC
CASSPLGSAGSEQFF
>NA|TRBV28|TRBJ2-1|NA
TGTGCCAGCAGACCACCGGGTCCCGGCAATGAGCAGTTCTTC
CASRPPGPGNEQFF
>TRBD2|TRBV20-1|TRBJ2-5|NA
TGCAGTTGCAACCCGGGACTAGTAGAGACCCAGTACTTC
CSCNPGLVETQYF
>NA|TRBV16|TRBJ1-1|NA
TGTGCCAGCAGCCAAAGGAAGGTTATGAACACTGAAGCTTTCTTT
CASSQRKVMNTEAFF
>NA|TRBV3-1|TRBJ1-4|NA
TGTGCCAGCAGCCAAGAGGTTGGCGGGGCTAATGAAAAACTGTTTTTT
CASSQEVGGANEKLFF
>NA|TRBV15|TRBJ2-3|few
TGTGCCACCAGCCCAGACCATGGGTCGGATACGCAGTATTTT
CATSPDHGSDTQYF
>NA|TRBV5-1|TRBJ1-4|NA
TGCGCCAGCAAAGGCGGGGCAGGAGCTAATGAAAAACTGTTTTTT
CASKGGAGANEKLFF
>NA|TRBV5-4|TRBJ2-7|few
TGTGCCAGCAGCTTGTATCACCGTTCCGAGCAGTACTTC
CASSLYHRSEQYF
>TRBD2|TRBV20-1|TRBJ2-5|NA
TGCAGTTCACAGCGGGGCAGGGAAGAGACCCAGTACTTC
CSSQRGREETQYF
>TRBD1|TRBV29-1|TRBJ2-7|many
TGCAGCGCTTCCAACAGGGGCTCTCCCTTCTCCTACGAGCAGTACTTC
CSASNRGSPFSYEQYF
>TRBD2|TRBV3-1|TRBJ2-7|NA
TGTGCCAGCAGCCGAGGGTCGGGGGGATCCTCCTACGAGCAGTACTTC
CASSRGSGGSSYEQYF
>TRBD2|TRBV12-3/TRBV12-4|TRBJ2-4|NA
TGTGCCAGCAGTTCACGCCTAGCGGGAGGGCCGGAAGAGCAGTACTTC
CASSSRLAGGPEEQYF
>TRBD2|TRBV6-1|TRBJ2-1|NA
TGTGCCAGCAGTGATATCGGGGGGGCTACCAATGAGCAGTTCTTC
CASSDIGGATNEQFF
>TRBD1|TRBV7-2|TRBJ2-1|NA
TGTGCCAGCAGCGCTGGACAGGGGGCGTGGCGGCCTTTCTCCTACAATGAGCAGTTCTTC
CASSAGQGAWRPFSYNEQFF
>TRBD1|TRBV27|TRBJ2-7|many
TGTGCCAGCAGTTTTCATGCTGTGACAGGGGGTTCCTACGAGCAGTACTTC
CASSFHAVTGGSYEQYF
>NA|TRBV6-2/TRBV6-3|TRBJ1-2|once
TGTGCCAGCAGTTACCAGCCACCCTATGGCTACACCTTC
CASSYQPPYGYTF
>NA|TRBV28|TRBJ1-4|NA
TGTGCCAGCAGCGAGGCCTTTAAGGGGGAAAAACTGTTTTTT
CASSEAFKGEKLFF
>TRBD1|TRBV9|TRBJ1-2|NA
TGTGCCAGCAGCCCCGGGACAGGGCAGTGGGCTAACTATGGCTACACCTTC
CASSPGTGQWANYGYTF
>TRBD1|TRBV7-8|TRBJ2-7|few
TGTGCCAGCAGCTTAAAGTTACTGAGGGACAGCTCCTACGAGCAGTACTTC
CASSLKLLRDSSYEQYF
>TRBD1|TRBV20-1|TRBJ2-7|NA
TGCAGTGCTCCGGGACAGAACTCCTACGAGCAGTACTTC
CSAPGQNSYEQYF
>NA|TRBV7-2|TRBJ2-4|few
TGTGCCAGCAGCTTATTCCTCAGGGGAAGGGCCAAAAACATTCAGTACTTC
CASSLFLRGRAKNIQYF
>TRBD2|TRBV4-1|TRBJ2-3|many
TGCGCCAGCAGCCAGAGACTAGCGACAGATACGCAGTATTTT
CASSQRLATDTQYF
>TRBD2|TRBV3-1|TRBJ2-3|few
TGTGCCAGCAGCCAAGATTCTAGCGGGGGGGCCTTGGCGGTAGATACGCAGTATTTT
CASSQDSSGGALAVDTQYF
>TRBD1|TRBV10-3|TRBJ2-1|NA
TGTGCCATCAGCCCGACAGGGAGCTCCTACAATGAGCAGTTCTTC
CAISPTGSSYNEQFF
>TRBD1|TRBV6-5|TRBJ1-2|NA
TGTGCCAGCAGCTACGGCCCCAGACAGGGCTATGGCTACACCTTC
CASSYGPRQGYGYTF
>NA|TRBV27|TRBJ1-6|few
TGTGCCAGCAGTTCACCGAGAGTTCACCCCTATAATTCACCCCTCCACTTT
CASSSPRVHPYNSPLHF
>NA|TRBV5-6|TRBJ1-4|once
TGTGCCAGCAGCGCCGACGGACGCAGCTTAGAAAAGCTGTTTTTT
CASSADGRSLEKLFF
>NA|TRBV25-1|TRBJ1-2|NA
TGTGCCAGCAGTACGAACGGGGGTTATGGCTACACCTTC
CASSTNGGYGYTF
>TRBD1|TRBV6-1|TRBJ1-2|NA
TGTGCCAGCAGGGGACAGGGGGCAGCTAACTATGGCTACACCTTC
CASRGQGAANYGYTF
>NA|TRBV30|TRBJ1-4|NA
TGTGCCTGGAGTGTACGAGGGCCGGATGAAAAACTGTTTTTT
CAWSVRGPDEKLFF